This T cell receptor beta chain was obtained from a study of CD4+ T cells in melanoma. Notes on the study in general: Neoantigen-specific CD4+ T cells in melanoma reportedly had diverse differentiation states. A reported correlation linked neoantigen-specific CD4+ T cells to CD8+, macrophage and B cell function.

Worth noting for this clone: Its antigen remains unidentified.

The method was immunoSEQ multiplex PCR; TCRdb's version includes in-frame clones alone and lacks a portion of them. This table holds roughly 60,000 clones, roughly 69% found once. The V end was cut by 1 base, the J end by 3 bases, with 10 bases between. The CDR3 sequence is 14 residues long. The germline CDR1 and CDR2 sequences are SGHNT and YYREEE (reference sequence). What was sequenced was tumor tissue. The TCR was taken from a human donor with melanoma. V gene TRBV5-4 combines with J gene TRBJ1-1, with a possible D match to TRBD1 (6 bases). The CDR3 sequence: CASSLQGIYTEAFF. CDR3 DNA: TGTGCCAGCAGCTTGCAGGGGATTTACACTGAAGCTTTCTTT.